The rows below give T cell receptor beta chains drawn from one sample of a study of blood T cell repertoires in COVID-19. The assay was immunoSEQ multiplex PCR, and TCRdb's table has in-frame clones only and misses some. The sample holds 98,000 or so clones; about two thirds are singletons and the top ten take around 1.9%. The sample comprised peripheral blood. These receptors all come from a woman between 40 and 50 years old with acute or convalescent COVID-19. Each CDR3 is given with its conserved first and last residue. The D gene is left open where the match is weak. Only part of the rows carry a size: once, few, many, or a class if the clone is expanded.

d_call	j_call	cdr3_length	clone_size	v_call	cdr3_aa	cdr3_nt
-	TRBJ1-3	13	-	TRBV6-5	CASSYESGNTIYF	TGTGCCAGCAGTTATGAGTCTGGAAACACCATATATTTT
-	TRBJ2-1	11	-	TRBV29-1	CSVDRVNEQFF	TGCAGCGTTGACAGGGTCAATGAGCAGTTCTTC
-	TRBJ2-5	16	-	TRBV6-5	CASSYSRGTIQETQYF	TGTGCCAGCAGTTACTCGAGGGGGACTATACAAGAGACCCAGTACTTC
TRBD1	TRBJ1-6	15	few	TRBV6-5	CASSYSRTGNSPLHF	TGTGCCAGCAGTTACTCGAGGACAGGCAATTCACCCCTCCACTTT
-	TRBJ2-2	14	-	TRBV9	CASRETVNTGELFF	TGTGCCAGCCGGGAGACAGTCAACACCGGGGAGCTGTTTTTT
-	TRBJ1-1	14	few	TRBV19	CASSMAGMNTEAFF	TGTGCCAGTAGTATGGCGGGCATGAACACTGAAGCTTTCTTT
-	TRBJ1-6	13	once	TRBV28	CASTGVINSPLHF	TGTGCCAGCACAGGGGTGATTAATTCACCCCTCCACTTT
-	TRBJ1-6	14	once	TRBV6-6	CASSYSGGYSPLHF	TGTGCCAGCAGTTACTCGGGAGGTTATTCACCCCTCCACTTT
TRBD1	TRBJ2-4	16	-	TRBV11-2	CASSLRQGIAKNIQYF	TGTGCCAGCAGCTTAAGACAGGGAATAGCCAAAAACATTCAGTACTTC
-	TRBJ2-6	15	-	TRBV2	CASSDQFSGANVLTF	TGTGCCAGCAGTGATCAGTTCTCTGGGGCCAACGTCCTGACTTTC
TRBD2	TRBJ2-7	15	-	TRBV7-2	CASRERGGKLYEQYF	TGTGCCAGCAGGGAGCGGGGTGGGAAACTCTACGAGCAGTACTTC
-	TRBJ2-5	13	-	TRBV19	CASSLGQQETQYF	TGTGCCAGTAGTCTTGGACAGCAAGAGACCCAGTACTTC
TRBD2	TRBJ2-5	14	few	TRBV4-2	CASSPTSGAETQYF	TGTGCCAGCAGTCCGACTAGCGGGGCCGAGACCCAGTACTTC
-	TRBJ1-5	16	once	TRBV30	CAWSLETDLSNQPQHF	TGTGCCTGGAGTCTAGAGACAGACCTAAGCAATCAGCCCCAGCATTTT
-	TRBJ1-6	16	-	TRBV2	CASSESGRTVNSPLHF	TGTGCCAGCAGTGAATCTGGTCGGACAGTAAATTCACCCCTCCACTTT
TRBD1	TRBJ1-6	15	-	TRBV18	CASSQQGAYNSPLHF	TGTGCCAGCTCACAACAGGGGGCGTATAATTCACCCCTCCACTTT
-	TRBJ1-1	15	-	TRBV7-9	CASSPSGGMNTEAFF	TGTGCCAGCAGTCCATCGGGGGGGATGAACACTGAAGCTTTCTTT
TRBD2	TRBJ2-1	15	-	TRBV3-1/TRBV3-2	CAISPGSGGLDEQFF	TGTGCTATTTCACCTGGTAGCGGGGGGCTCGATGAGCAGTTCTTC
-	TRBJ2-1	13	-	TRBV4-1	CASSQDHYNEQFF	TGCGCCAGCAGCCAAGATCACTACAATGAGCAGTTCTTC
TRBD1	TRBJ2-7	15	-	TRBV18	CASSPGGQALYEQYF	TGTGCCAGCTCACCAGGGGGACAGGCTCTTTACGAGCAGTACTTC
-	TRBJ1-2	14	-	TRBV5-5	CASSFLVDLDGYTF	TGTGCCAGCAGCTTTTTGGTGGACTTGGATGGCTACACCTTC
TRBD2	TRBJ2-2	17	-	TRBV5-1	CASSFLGLAGSTGELFF	TGCGCCAGCAGCTTCCTCGGACTAGCGGGGTCGACCGGGGAGCTGTTTTTT
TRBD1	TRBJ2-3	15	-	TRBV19	CASSIRGPSTDTQYF	TGTGCCAGTAGTATAAGGGGGCCTAGCACAGATACGCAGTATTTT
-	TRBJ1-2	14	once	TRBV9	CASSRRQEFYGYTF	TGTGCCAGCAGCAGACGACAGGAGTTCTATGGCTACACCTTC
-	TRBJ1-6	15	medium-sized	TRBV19	CASSHLDREGSPLHF	TGTGCCAGTAGTCATCTGGACAGAGAGGGTTCACCCCTCCACTTT
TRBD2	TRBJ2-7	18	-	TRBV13	CASSFRGSGGLSSYEQYF	TGTGCCAGCAGCTTCCGGGGTAGCGGGGGCCTGAGCTCCTACGAGCAGTACTTC
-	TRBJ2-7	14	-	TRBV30	CAWSVTGWSYEQYF	TGTGCCTGGAGTGTAACGGGGTGGTCCTACGAGCAGTACTTC
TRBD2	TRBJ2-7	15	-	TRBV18	CASSPGASGGNEQYF	TGTGCCAGCTCACCAGGGGCTAGCGGGGGGAACGAGCAGTACTTC
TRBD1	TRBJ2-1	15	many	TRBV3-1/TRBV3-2	CASSPTGQSVNEQFF	TGTGCCAGCAGCCCTACGGGACAGTCGGTCAATGAGCAGTTCTTC
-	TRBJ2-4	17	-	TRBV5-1	CASSLGQGSVAKNIQYF	TGCGCCAGCAGCTTGGGACAAGGCTCAGTAGCCAAAAACATTCAGTACTTC
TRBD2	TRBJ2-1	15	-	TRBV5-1	CASSLRTGGSNEQFF	TGCGCCAGCAGCTTGAGGACGGGGGGGTCAAATGAGCAGTTCTTC
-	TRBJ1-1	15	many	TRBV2	CASRHEMTGNTEAFF	TGTGCCAGCAGACACGAAATGACGGGGAACACTGAAGCTTTCTTT
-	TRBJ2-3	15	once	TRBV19	CASSKTFSSTDTQYF	TGTGCCAGTAGTAAGACATTTTCTAGCACAGATACGCAGTATTTT
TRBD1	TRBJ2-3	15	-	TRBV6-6	CASNRGQSSTDTQYF	TGTGCCAGTAACAGGGGGCAATCGAGCACAGATACGCAGTATTTT
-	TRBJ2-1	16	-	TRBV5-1	CASSLVPSSSYNEQFF	TGCGCCAGCAGCTTGGTTCCCTCCAGCTCCTACAATGAGCAGTTCTTC
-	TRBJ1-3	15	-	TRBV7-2	CASSLFTGPGNTIYF	TGTGCCAGCAGCTTGTTTACAGGGCCTGGAAACACCATATATTTT
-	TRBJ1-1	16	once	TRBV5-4	CASTLLGASPNTEAFF	TGTGCCAGCACCCTCTTGGGGGCGAGCCCGAACACTGAAGCTTTCTTT
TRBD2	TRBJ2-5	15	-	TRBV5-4	CASSIKLAGDQTQYF	TGTGCCAGCAGCATTAAGTTAGCGGGGGATCAGACCCAGTACTTC